The 24 T cell receptor beta chains listed next were all sequenced from one sample in a study of T cell repertoires in cytomegalovirus infection. TCRdb re-derived calls from the reads in MiXCR, one entry per CDR3 protein. Here the sample spans approximately 750,000 distinct CDR3 sequences, less than 40% being singletons. Sequences were obtained from PBMCs. All receptors derive from a human donor in good health (CMV status not recorded). Some clones in this sample may be carry-over from other donors' samples.

This clonotype was found a few times. The chain is built from TRBV14 and TRBJ1-6; a possible D gene is TRBD1 (6 bases). CDR3 size: 13 residues. V lost 1 base to trimming and J lost 12 bases, with 10 bases between them. In germline, CDR1 is SGHDN, CDR2 FVKESK. CDR3 in DNA: TGTGCCAGCAGCCAAGCACAGACAGGACCCCTCCACTTT. Residues: CASSQAQTGPLHF.

DNA of the CDR3: TGTGCCAGCAGCTTCGGGGCTGGCAGCAATCAGCCCCAGCATTTT. Protein sequence: CASSFGAGSNQPQHF. This chain connects TRBV7-6 to TRBJ1-5, with D tentatively TRBD1 (5 bases). The V gene lost 3 bases and the J gene lost 1 base, with 10 bases spanning the gap. CDR1 is SGHVS and CDR2 is FNYEAQ in the germline V gene. The CDR3 is 15 amino acids.

This chain connects TRBV28 to TRBJ2-7, with 9 bases fitting TRBD2. This CDR3 is built from 16 residues. The V and J ends lost 5 bases and 4 bases, in that order; junction bases with no gene match: 12. Germline loops: CDR1 MDHEN, CDR2 SYDVKM. This CDR3 reads CASSPTAREGFYEQYF. CDR3 bases: TGTGCCAGCAGTCCCACCGCGCGGGAGGGGTTTTACGAGCAGTACTTC. The full variable domain, in which reference TRBV28 and TRBJ2-7 provide the parts outside the CDR3, is DVKVTQSSRYLVKRTGEKVFLECVQDMDHENMFWYRQDPGLGLRLIYFSYDVKMKEKGDIPEGYSVSREKKERFSLILESASTNQTSMYLCASSPTAREGFYEQYFGPGTRLTVT.

V usage is TRBV28 and J usage is TRBJ1-2; D remains unclear. The CDR3 covers 13 residues. V was trimmed by 8 bases and J by 5 bases, leaving 15 bases between them. Germline V gene sequence: CDR1 MDHEN, CDR2 SYDVKM. In DNA, the CDR3 is TGTGCCAGCGCTTTAACCGGGGAGTATGGCTACACCTTC. This encodes CASALTGEYGYTF.

This rearrangement joins TRBV5-5 to TRBJ2-1; perhaps TRBD2 as D (5 bases). The CDR3 spans 15 residues. The V end lost 0 bases, the J end lost 4 bases, and 11 bases lay between the germline ends. Germline V gives CDR1 SGHKS, CDR2 YYEKEE (reference sequence). The CDR3 sequence: CASSLGGQDYNEQFF. Written as DNA, the CDR3 is TGTGCCAGCAGCTTGGGAGGGCAAGATTACAATGAGCAGTTCTTC.

The chain joins TRBV28 to TRBJ2-3; 7 nucleotides match TRBD1. This CDR3 spans 15 amino acids. Germline assignment: CDR1 MDHEN and CDR2 SYDVKM. J was trimmed by 1 base and V by 4 bases; bases with no gene match: 5. The CDR3 sequence is CASSSRGHGTDTQYF. The CDR3 DNA reads as TGTGCCAGCAGTTCTAGGGGGCACGGCACAGATACGCAGTATTTT.

The chain recombines TRBV5-1 with TRBJ2-3; D unclear. The CDR3 totals 15 residues. Germline assignment: CDR1 SGHRS and CDR2 YFSETQ. The V end lost 0 bases, the J end lost 1 base, and 9 bases lay between the germline ends. The DNA for the CDR3 is TGCGCCAGCAGCTTGGCCTCGGCAGGCACAGATACGCAGTATTTT. Residues: CASSLASAGTDTQYF. Full variable domain (outside the CDR3, taken from reference TRBV5-1 and TRBJ2-3): KAGVTQTPRYLIKTRGQQVTLSCSPISGHRSVSWYQQTPGQGLQFLFEYFSETQRNKGNFPGRFSGRQFSNSRSEMNVSTLELGDSALYLCASSLASAGTDTQYFGPGTRLTVL.

The V call is TRBV6-2 or TRBV6-3, the J call TRBJ2-5; a weak D match, TRBD2 (5 bases). CDR1 and CDR2 from the germline V gene are MNHEY and SVGEGT. CDR3 length: 12 residues. With 7 bases removed from V and 5 bases from J, the gap between germline ends came to 11 bases. The CDR3: CASKGVGETQYF. Here the CDR3 DNA reads TGTGCCAGCAAGGGAGTTGGGGAGACCCAGTACTTC.

This clonotype was observed at least ten times. This chain connects TRBV12-3 or TRBV12-4 to TRBJ2-3, with TRBD2 as a possible D gene (6 bases). Trimming removed 6 bases at V and 3 bases at J, with 7 bases between. The CDR3 length is 12 residues. CDR3 sequence: CASRGGTDTQYF. Here the CDR3 DNA reads TGTGCCAGCAGGGGAGGTACAGATACGCAGTATTTT.

The chain carries TRBV4-2 and TRBJ2-7; D uncertain. This CDR3 spans 15 amino acids. The germline gives CDR1 LGHNA, CDR2 YNFKEQ. The germline V and J ends were trimmed by 1 base and 2 bases, with 12 bases remaining between them. The CDR3 nucleotides are TGTGCCAGCAGCCAAGTCGGCGGCGTGGCCTACGAGCAGTACTTC. This translates into CASSQVGGVAYEQYF.

This clonotype was picked up many times. V and J are TRBV7-2 and TRBJ2-1; D is uncertain. V was shortened by 1 base and J by 6 bases, with 13 bases between the two germline ends. This CDR3 has 15 residues. Germline V gives CDR1 SGHTA, CDR2 FQGNSA. CDR3 region: CASSLDFSSSNEQFF. As DNA, the CDR3 is TGTGCCAGCAGCTTAGATTTTAGTTCCAGCAATGAGCAGTTCTTC.

This clonotype was seen a few times. V usage is TRBV10-3 and J usage is TRBJ2-7; no definite D call. Germline CDR1 and CDR2: ENHRY and SYGVKD. This CDR3 is 15 amino acids long. V was trimmed by 2 bases and J by 1 base, leaving 12 bases between them. The CDR3 bases are TGTGCCATCAGTGAGGAAGCGCACCGATCCTACGAGCAGTACTTC. It translates to CAISEEAHRSYEQYF.

Regarding this clonotype: Relative to the germline gene, one junction end is altered; a read error may explain this. This rearrangement joins TRBV4-1 to TRBJ2-4; maybe TRBD2 (6 bases). Germline-derived CDR1 and CDR2 are MGHRA and YSYEKL. The CDR3 is 17 amino acids. CDR3 DNA sequence: TGCGCCAGCAGCCAAGGGGGGGTGGGAGTGTCCAAAAACATTAAGTCCTTC. Translated: CASSQGGVGVSKNIKSF.

In its sample, this clonotype was seen a few times. The V and J genes are TRBV7-6 and TRBJ2-2, with D possibly called TRBD1 or TRBD2 (5 bases each). Between the trimmed V and J ends, which lost 5 bases and 3 bases, there was a span of 16 bases. The CDR3 loop spans 16 amino acids. CDR1 SGHVS and CDR2 FNYEAQ come from the germline V gene. In DNA, the CDR3 is TGTGCCAGCAGCCCCCTGGGGGTGTGGGACACCGGGGAGCTGTTTTTT. Amino acid sequence: CASSPLGVWDTGELFF.

The gene calls are TRBV25-1 and TRBJ2-1; TRBD1 is a possible D gene (6 bases). Germline assignment: CDR1 MGHDK and CDR2 SYGVNS. This CDR3 is 15 amino acids long. The V end was cut by 7 bases, the J end by 8 bases, with 21 bases between. CDR3 DNA: TGTGCCAGCACTAAGGGGGTGGGCGTAAACCATGAGCAGTTCTTC. This encodes CASTKGVGVNHEQFF. The full variable domain, with the rest looked up from reference TRBV25-1 and TRBJ2-1, is EADIYQTPRYLVIGTGKKITLECSQTMGHDKMYWYQQDPGMELHLIHYSYGVNSTEKGDLSSESTVSRIRTEHFPLTLESARPSHTSQYLCASTKGVGVNHEQFFGPGTRLTVL.

The chain employs TRBV19 and TRBJ2-5, with a weak D call TRBD1 (6 bases). Germline CDR1 is LNHDA and CDR2 is SQIVND (reference sequence). V dropped 5 bases and J dropped 5 bases, with 18 bases sitting between them. The CDR3 is made up of 15 amino acids. CDR3 in amino acids: CASSSERTDGETQYF. The CDR3 region has the DNA TGTGCCAGTAGTTCGGAAAGGACAGATGGGGAGACCCAGTACTTC.

This clonotype has a count of ten or more. This rearrangement joins TRBV7-9 to TRBJ1-5; 11 bases map to TRBD1. The V gene end was trimmed by 0 bases and the J gene end by 4 bases; junction bases not matched to a gene: 2. This CDR3 is 16 amino acids long. CDR1 and CDR2 from the germline V gene are SEHNR and FQNEAQ (reference sequence). The CDR3 bases are TGTGCCAGCAGCTTAGCCGGGACAGGGGGGAATCAGCCCCAGCATTTT. Translating it yields CASSLAGTGGNQPQHF.

The chain recombines TRBV5-4 with TRBJ2-1; the match to TRBD2 covers 9 bases. With V trimmed by 4 bases and J by 9 bases, 20 bases remained unmatched. The V gene's germline CDR1 is SGHNT and CDR2 YYREEE (reference sequence). The CDR3 is 18 amino acids. CDR3 nucleotides: TGTGCCAGCAGCCCAATCGATGCGAGGGCTAGCGGGATGCCTGAGCAGTTCTTC. This codes for CASSPIDARASGMPEQFF.

CDR3: CASSLLTHEQYF. The CDR3 DNA reads as TGTGCCAGCAGCTTATTAACCCACGAGCAGTACTTC. The rearrangement uses TRBV7-6 and TRBJ2-7; D not resolved. The CDR3 consists of 12 residues. Germline loops: CDR1 SGHVS, CDR2 FNYEAQ. With 2 bases removed from V and 5 bases from J, the gap between germline ends came to 7 bases.

The genes are TRBV7-9 and TRBJ2-3; 8 bases are a match to TRBD2. CDR1 SEHNR and CDR2 FQNEAQ come from the germline V gene (reference sequence). This CDR3 has 15 amino acids. The V gene end was trimmed by 5 bases and the J gene end by 3 bases; junction bases not matched to a gene: 7. The CDR3 protein is CASSELAVRTDTQYF. For the CDR3, the DNA is TGTGCCAGCAGCGAACTAGCGGTGAGGACAGATACGCAGTATTTT.

This clonotype has a handful of counts. J is TRBJ2-7 and V is TRBV28; D unresolved. V was pared by 4 bases and J by 0 bases, with 16 bases between. Germline values: CDR1 MDHEN, CDR2 SYDVKM. The CDR3 contains 16 residues. The CDR3 loop is CASSSQFTDRSYEQYF. The CDR3 DNA sequence: TGTGCCAGCAGTTCCCAGTTTACAGACCGCTCCTACGAGCAGTACTTC.

V is TRBV6-2 or TRBV6-3 and J is TRBJ2-1; 8 bases align to TRBD2. Germline assignment: CDR1 MNHEY and CDR2 SVGEGT. This CDR3 spans 16 amino acids. V lost 10 bases to trimming and J lost 2 bases; unmatched junction nucleotides: 13. Here the CDR3 DNA reads TGTGCCATCGCAGGAAAATTAGCGGGGCCCTACAATGAGCAGTTCTTC. Translated, it gives CAIAGKLAGPYNEQFF.

This clonotype was counted a few times. The chain links TRBV28 to TRBJ2-3, with D hard to call. There are 14 residues in the CDR3. V lost 3 bases and J lost 6, with 13 bases in between. The germline CDR1 and CDR2 sequences are MDHEN and SYDVKM. The CDR3: CASSLGGSIDTQYF. The CDR3 bases are TGTGCCAGCAGTTTGGGTGGCTCGATCGATACGCAGTATTTT. The whole variable domain, filled in from reference TRBV28 and TRBJ2-3, reads DVKVTQSSRYLVKRTGEKVFLECVQDMDHENMFWYRQDPGLGLRLIYFSYDVKMKEKGDIPEGYSVSREKKERFSLILESASTNQTSMYLCASSLGGSIDTQYFGPGTRLTVL.

The chain has TRBV11-2 and TRBJ2-2, with TRBD2 identical over 10 bases. CDR1 SGHAT and CDR2 FQNNGV come from the germline V gene. This CDR3 has 17 amino acids. Unmatched junction bases numbered 9, after V lost 3 bases and J lost 5 bases. CDR3 amino acids: CASSFRLAGVDTGELFF. For the CDR3, the DNA is TGTGCCAGCAGCTTTCGGCTAGCGGGAGTGGATACCGGGGAGCTGTTTTTT.